This T cell receptor beta chain is from a study of identical twins. Study conclusions and caveats: Monozygotic twin pairs showed more out-of-frame TCR alpha sharing than models estimated. Abundant cord blood beta clonotypes carried fewer insertions; memory repertoires showed none.

This clonotype was counted at least ten times. Its specificity is not known. TCRdb itself ran the 5' RACE reads through MiXCR, one entry per CDR3 protein. The repertoire holds about 690,000 distinct CDR3 sequences, with approximately 6.1% as singletons. V lost 0 bases, J lost 6 bases, and 8 bases stayed unmatched. The length of the CDR3 is 14 residues. Germline lookup yields CDR1 DFQATT and CDR2 SNEGSKA (reference sequence). Sequenced input: naive T cells sorted from blood. The V call is TRBV20-1, the J call TRBJ2-7; 7 bases fit TRBD2. The source is a young man in good health. Here the CDR3 DNA reads TGCAGTGCTAGAGACGGGAGGCTGGACGGCGAGCAGTACTTC. Translation: CSARDGRLDGEQYF.